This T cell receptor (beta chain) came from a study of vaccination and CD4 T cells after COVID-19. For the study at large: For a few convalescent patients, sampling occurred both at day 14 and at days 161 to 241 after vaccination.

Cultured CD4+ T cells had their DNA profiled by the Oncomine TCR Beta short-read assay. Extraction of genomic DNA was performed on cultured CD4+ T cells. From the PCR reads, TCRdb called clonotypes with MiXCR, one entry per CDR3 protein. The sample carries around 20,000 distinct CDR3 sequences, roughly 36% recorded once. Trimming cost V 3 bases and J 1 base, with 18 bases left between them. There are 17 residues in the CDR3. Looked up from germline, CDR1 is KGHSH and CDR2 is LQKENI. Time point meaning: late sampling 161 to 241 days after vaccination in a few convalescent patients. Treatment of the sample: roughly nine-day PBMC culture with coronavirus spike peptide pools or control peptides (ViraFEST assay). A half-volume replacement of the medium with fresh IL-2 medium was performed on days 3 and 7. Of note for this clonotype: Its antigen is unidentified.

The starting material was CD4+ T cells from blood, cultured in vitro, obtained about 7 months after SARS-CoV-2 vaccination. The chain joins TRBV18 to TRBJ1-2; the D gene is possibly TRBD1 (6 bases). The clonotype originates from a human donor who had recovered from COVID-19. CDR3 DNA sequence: TGTGCCAGCTCACCGAGTCTGTTAGGACAGATTAACTATGGCTACACCTTC. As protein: CASSPSLLGQINYGYTF.